The clone carrying this TCR beta chain was observed once. What it binds is not known. 60 Vbeta and 13 Jbeta primers were used in PCR. Produced via immunoSEQ multiplex PCR; TCRdb's table is partial and in-frame only. This sample carries around 130,000 clones, about 84% of them seen once, and the ten largest clones take 0.95% to 1.5%. This sample is drawn from a study of cytomegalovirus exposure and HLA in healthy donors. The study's findings and limits: A later analysis linked a missense variant in DCLRE1C to the trimming of TCR beta V and J genes. In vitro experiments confirmed that three CMV-associated chains were specific for CMV antigens. Per published accounts, TCR beta sequences correctly predicted the HLA-A and HLA-B alleles of most subjects.

The source of this sequence is a boy aged 5-17 years in good health and CMV-seronegative. The sample consisted of PBMCs.

The CDR3 here is CSAVTLRGQNYGYTF. The CDR3 coding sequence is TGCAGCGCTGTTACACTCAGGGGCCAAAACTATGGCTACACCTTC. The chain combines TRBV29-1 with TRBJ1-2; tentatively, D is TRBD1 (6 bases). Looked up from germline, CDR1 is SQVTM and CDR2 is ANQGSEA. Trimming left V 7 bases short and J 2 bases short, with 20 bases between. The CDR3 runs 15 residues.